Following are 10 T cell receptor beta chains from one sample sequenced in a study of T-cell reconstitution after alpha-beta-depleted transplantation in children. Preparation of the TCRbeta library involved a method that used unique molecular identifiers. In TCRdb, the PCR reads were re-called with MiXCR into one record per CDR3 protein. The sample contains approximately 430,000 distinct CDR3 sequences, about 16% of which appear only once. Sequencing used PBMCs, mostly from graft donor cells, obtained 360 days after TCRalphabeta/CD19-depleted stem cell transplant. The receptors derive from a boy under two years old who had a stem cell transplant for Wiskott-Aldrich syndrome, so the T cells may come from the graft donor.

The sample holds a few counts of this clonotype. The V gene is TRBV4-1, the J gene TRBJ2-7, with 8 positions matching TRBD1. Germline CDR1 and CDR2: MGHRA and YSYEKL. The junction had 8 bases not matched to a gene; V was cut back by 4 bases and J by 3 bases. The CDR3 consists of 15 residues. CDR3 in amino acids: CASSLTGGLDYEQYF. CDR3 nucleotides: TGCGCCAGCAGCCTTACAGGGGGGTTGGACTACGAGCAGTACTTC.

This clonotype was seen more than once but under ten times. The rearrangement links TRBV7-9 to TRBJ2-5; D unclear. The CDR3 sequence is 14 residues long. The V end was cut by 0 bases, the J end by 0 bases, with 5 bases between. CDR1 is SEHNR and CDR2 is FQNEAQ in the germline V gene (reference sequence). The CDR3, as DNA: TGTGCCAGCAGCTTAGCTCTCCACCAAGAGACCCAGTACTTC. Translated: CASSLALHQETQYF. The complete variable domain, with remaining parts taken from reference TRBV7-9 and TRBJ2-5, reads DTGVSQNPRHKITKRGQNVTFRCDPISEHNRLYWYRQTLGQGPEFLTYFQNEAQLEKSRLLSDRFSAERPKGSFSTLEIQRTEQGDSAMYLCASSLALHQETQYFGPGTRLLVL.

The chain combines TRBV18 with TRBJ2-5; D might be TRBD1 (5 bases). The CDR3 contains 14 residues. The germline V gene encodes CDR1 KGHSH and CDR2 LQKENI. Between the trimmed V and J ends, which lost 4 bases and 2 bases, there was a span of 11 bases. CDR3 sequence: CASSRPDRQETQYF. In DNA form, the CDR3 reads TGTGCCAGCTCACGGCCCGACAGACAAGAGACCCAGTACTTC. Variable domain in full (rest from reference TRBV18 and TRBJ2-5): NAGVMQNPRHLVRRRGQEARLRCSPMKGHSHVYWYRQLPEEGLKFMVYLQKENIIDESGMPKERFSAEFPKEGPSILRIQQVVRGDSAAYFCASSRPDRQETQYFGPGTRLLVL.

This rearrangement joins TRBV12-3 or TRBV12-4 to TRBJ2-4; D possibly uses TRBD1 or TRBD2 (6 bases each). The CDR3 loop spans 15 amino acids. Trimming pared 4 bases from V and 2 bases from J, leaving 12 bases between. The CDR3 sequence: CASSSKGGPKNIQYF. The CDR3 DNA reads TGTGCCAGCAGTTCTAAGGGGGGCCCCAAAAACATTCAGTACTTC.

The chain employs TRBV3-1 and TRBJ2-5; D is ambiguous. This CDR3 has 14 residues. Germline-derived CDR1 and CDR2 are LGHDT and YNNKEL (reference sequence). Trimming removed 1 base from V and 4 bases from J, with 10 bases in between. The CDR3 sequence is CASSQARVVETQYF. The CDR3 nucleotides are TGTGCCAGCAGCCAAGCAAGGGTTGTAGAGACCCAGTACTTC.

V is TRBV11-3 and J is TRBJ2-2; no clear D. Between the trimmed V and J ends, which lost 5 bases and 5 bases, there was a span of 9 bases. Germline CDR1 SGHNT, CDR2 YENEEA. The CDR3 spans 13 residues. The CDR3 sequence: CASSPSLTGELFF. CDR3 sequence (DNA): TGTGCCAGCAGCCCCTCGTTAACCGGGGAGCTGTTTTTT.

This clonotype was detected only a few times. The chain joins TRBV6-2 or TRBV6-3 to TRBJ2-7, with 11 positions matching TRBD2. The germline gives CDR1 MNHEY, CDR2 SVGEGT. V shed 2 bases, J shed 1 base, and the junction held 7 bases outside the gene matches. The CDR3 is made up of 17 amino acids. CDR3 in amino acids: CASSYRPSGRISYEQYF. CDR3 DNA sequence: TGTGCCAGCAGTTACCGGCCTAGCGGGAGGATATCCTACGAGCAGTACTTC.

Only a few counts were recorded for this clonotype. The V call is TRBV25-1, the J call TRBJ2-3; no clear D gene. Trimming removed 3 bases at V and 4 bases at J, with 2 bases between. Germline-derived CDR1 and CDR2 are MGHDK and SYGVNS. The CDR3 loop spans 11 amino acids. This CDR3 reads CASSDADTQYF. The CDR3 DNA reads TGTGCCAGCAGTGATGCAGATACGCAGTATTTT.

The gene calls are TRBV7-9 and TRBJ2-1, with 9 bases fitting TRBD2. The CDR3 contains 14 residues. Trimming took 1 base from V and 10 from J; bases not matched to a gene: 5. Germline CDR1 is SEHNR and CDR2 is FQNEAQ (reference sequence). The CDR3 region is CASSLVAGAWEQFF. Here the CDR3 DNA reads TGTGCCAGCAGCTTAGTAGCGGGAGCGTGGGAGCAGTTCTTC.

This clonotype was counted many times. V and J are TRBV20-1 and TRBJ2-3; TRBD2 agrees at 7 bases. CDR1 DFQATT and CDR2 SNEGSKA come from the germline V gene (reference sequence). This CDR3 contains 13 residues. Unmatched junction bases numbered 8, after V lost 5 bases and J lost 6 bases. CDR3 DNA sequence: TGCAGTGCTTCTCGGACTAGGTGGGATACGCAGTATTTT. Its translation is CSASRTRWDTQYF.